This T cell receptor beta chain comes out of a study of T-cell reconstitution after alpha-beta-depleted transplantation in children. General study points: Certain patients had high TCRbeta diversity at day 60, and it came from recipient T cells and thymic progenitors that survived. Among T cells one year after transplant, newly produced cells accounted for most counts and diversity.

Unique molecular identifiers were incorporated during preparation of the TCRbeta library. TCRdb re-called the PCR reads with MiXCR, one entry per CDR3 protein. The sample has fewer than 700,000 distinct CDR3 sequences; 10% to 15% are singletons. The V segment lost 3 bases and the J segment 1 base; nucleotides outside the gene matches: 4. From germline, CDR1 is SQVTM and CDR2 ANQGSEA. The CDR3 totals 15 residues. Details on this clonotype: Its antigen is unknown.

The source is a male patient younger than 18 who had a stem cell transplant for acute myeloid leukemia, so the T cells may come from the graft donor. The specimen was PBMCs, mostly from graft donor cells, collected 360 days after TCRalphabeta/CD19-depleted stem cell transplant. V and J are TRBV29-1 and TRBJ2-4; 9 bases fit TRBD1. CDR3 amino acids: CSVDNGQGAKNIQYF. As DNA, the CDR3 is TGCAGCGTTGACAACGGACAGGGGGCCAAAAACATTCAGTACTTC.